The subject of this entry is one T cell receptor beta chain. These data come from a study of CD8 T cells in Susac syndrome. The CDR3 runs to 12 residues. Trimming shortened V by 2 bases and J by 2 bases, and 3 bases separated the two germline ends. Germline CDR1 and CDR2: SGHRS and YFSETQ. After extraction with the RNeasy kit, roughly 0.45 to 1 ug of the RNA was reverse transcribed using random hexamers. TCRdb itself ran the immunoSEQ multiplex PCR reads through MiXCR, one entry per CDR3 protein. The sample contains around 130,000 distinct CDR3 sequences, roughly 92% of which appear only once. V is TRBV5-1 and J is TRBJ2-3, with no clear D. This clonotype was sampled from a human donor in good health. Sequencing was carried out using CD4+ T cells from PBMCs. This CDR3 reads CASSFNTDTQYF. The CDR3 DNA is TGCGCCAGCAGCTTTAACACAGATACGCAGTATTTT.